This T cell receptor (beta chain) originates from a study of T-cell reconstitution after alpha-beta-depleted transplantation in children. Findings and caveats of the study: Expanded graft clones, several hundred of them, were reportedly the source of alpha-beta T cells about two months after transplant.

On this clonotype itself: Antigen: not known.

This CDR3 region has 16 residues. V gave up 1 base and J gave up 3 bases; unmatched junction bases: 5. Germline V CDR1 and CDR2: MNHNS, SASEGT. Researchers prepared the TCRbeta library using unique molecular identifiers, the study reports. TCRdb analysed the PCR reads with MiXCR anew, one entry per CDR3 protein. In the table there are about 280,000 distinct CDR3 sequences, approximately 10% of which are singletons. The clonotype originates from a male patient aged 2-10 years who had a stem cell transplant for chronic granulomatous disease, so the T cells may come from the graft donor. The chain employs TRBV6-1 and TRBJ2-3; TRBD2 matches 9 bases. The source material was peripheral blood, sampled 180 days after TCRalphabeta/CD19-depleted stem cell transplant. The CDR3 bases are TGTGCCAGCAGTGAAGTGTTGGCGGGAGGGACAGATACGCAGTATTTT. It specifies CASSEVLAGGTDTQYF.